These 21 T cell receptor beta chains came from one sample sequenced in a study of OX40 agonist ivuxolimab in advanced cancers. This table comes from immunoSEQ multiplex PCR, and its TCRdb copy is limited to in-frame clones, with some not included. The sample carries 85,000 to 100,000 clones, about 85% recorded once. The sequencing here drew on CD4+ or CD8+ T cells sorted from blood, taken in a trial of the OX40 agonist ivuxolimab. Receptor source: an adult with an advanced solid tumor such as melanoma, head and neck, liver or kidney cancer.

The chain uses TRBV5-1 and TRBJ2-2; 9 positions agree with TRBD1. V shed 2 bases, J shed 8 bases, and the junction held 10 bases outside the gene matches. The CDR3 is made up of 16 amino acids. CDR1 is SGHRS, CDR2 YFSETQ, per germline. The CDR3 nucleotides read TGCGCCAGCAGCTTTGGAGGACAGGGGTCCGGAGGGGAGCTGTTTTTT. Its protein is CASSFGGQGSGGELFF.

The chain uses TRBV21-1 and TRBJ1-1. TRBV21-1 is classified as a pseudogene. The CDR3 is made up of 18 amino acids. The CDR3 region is CAILEEIGFQFMYTEAFF. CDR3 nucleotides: TGTGCCATCCTCGAGGAAATTGGTTTCCAATTCATGTACACTGAAGCTTTCTTT.

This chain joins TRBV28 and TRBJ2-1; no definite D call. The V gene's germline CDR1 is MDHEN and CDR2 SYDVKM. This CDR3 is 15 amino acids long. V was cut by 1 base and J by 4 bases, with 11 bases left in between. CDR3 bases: TGTGCCAGCAGTTTATCCAGTTTTGGATACAATGAGCAGTTCTTC. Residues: CASSLSSFGYNEQFF. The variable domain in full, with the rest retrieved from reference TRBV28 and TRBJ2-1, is DVKVTQSSRYLVKRTGEKVFLECVQDMDHENMFWYRQDPGLGLRLIYFSYDVKMKEKGDIPEGYSVSREKKERFSLILESASTNQTSMYLCASSLSSFGYNEQFFGPGTRLTVL.

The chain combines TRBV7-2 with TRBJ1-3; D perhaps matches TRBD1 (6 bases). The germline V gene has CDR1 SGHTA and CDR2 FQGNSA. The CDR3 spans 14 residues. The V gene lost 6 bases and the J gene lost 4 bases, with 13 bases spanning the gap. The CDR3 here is CASSLRGAGNTIYF. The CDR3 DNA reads TGTGCCAGCAGTCTCAGGGGAGCAGGAAACACCATATATTTT.

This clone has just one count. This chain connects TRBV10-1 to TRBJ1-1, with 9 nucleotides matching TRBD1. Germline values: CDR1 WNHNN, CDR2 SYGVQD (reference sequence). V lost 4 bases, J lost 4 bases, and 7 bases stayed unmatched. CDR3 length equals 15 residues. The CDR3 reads CASSGTGTGSTEAFF. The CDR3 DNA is TGCGCCAGCAGTGGGACCGGGACAGGGAGCACTGAAGCTTTCTTT.

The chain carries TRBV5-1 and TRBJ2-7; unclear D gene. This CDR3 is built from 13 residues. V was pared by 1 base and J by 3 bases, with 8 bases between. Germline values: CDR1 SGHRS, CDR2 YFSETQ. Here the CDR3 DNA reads TGCGCCAGCAGCTTGTCGGCAGGCTACGAGCAGTACGTC. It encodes CASSLSAGYEQYV.

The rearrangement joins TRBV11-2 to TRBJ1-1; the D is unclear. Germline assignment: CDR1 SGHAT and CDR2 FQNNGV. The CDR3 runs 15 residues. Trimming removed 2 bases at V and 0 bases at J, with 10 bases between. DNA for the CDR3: TGTGCCAGCAGCTTACGGCCTACATTGAACACTGAAGCTTTCTTT. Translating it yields CASSLRPTLNTEAFF. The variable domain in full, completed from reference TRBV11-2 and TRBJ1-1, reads EAGVAQSPRYKIIEKRQSVAFWCNPISGHATLYWYQQILGQGPKLLIQFQNNGVVDDSQLPKDRFSAERLKGVDSTLKIQPAKLEDSAVYLCASSLRPTLNTEAFFGQGTRLTVV.

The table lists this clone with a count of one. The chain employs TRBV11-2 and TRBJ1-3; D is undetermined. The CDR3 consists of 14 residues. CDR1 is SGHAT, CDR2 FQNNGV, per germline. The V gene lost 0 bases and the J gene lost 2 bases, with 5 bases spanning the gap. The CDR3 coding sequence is TGTGCCAGCAGCTTAGATCTGGCTGGAAACACCATATATTTT. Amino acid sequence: CASSLDLAGNTIYF.

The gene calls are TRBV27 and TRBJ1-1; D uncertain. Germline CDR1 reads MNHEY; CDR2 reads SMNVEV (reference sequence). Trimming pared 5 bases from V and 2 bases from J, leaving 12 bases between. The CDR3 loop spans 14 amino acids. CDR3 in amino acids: CASSTKTGNTEAFF. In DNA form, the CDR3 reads TGTGCCAGCAGTACAAAGACGGGTAACACTGAAGCTTTCTTT.

The CDR3 sequence: CASSYPISSNQPQHF. The CDR3 DNA reads as TGTGCCAGCAGCTACCCTATTTCTAGCAATCAGCCCCAGCATTTT. The chain couples TRBV6-1 to TRBJ1-5; D not resolved. The germline gives CDR1 MNHNS, CDR2 SASEGT. V dropped 6 bases and J dropped 0 bases, with 12 bases sitting between them. The CDR3 extends over 15 amino acids.

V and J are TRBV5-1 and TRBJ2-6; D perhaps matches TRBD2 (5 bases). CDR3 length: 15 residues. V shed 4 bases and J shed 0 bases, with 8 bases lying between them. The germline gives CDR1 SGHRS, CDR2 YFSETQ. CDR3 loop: CASSREGSGANVLTF. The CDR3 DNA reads TGCGCCAGCAGCCGAGAGGGCTCTGGGGCCAACGTCCTGACTTTC.

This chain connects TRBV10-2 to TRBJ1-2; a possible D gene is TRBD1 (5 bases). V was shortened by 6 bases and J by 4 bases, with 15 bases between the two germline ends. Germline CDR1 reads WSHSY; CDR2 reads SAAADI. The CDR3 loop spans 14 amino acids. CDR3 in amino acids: CASRGTGTGYGYTF. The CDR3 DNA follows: TGCGCCAGCAGGGGAACCGGGACGGGCTATGGCTACACCTTC.

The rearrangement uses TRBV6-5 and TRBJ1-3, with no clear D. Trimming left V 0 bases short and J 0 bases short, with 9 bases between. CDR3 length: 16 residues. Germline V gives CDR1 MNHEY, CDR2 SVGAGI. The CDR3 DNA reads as TGTGCCAGCAGTTACTCGGTGGGCTTCTCTGGAAACACCATATATTTT. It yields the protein CASSYSVGFSGNTIYF.

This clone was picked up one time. The CDR3 sequence is CASSPGQGKSYEQYF. CDR3 nucleotides: TGTGCCAGCAGTCCCGGACAGGGGAAGTCCTACGAGCAGTACTTC. The rearrangement links TRBV6-5 to TRBJ2-7, with 9 bases lining up with TRBD1. CDR1 is MNHEY, CDR2 SVGAGI, per germline. J gave up 1 base and V 5 bases, and 6 bases lay outside the gene matches. This CDR3 is built from 15 residues.

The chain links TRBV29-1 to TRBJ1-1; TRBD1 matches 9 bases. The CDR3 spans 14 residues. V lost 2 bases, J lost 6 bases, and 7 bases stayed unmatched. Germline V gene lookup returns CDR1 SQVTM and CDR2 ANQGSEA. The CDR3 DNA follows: TGCAGCGTTGAACTGGACAGGGGCCGGGCTGAAGCTTTCTTT. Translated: CSVELDRGRAEAFF.

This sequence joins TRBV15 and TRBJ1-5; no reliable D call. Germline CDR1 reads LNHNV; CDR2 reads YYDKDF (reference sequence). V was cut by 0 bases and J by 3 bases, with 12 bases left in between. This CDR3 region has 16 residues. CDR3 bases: TGTGCCACCAGCAGAGATCGAAAAGGTAACAATCAGCCCCAGCATTTT. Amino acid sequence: CATSRDRKGNNQPQHF.

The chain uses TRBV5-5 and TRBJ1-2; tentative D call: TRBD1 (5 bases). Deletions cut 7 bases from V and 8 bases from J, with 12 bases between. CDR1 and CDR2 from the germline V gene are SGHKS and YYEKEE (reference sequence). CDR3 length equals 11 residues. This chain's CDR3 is CASAGIEGYTF. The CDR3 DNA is TGTGCCAGCGCAGGGATCGAAGGCTACACCTTC.

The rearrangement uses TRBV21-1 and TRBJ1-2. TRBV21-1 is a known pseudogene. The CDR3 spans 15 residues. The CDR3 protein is CASSKTGGTNYGYTF. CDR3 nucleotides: TGTGCCAGCAGCAAAACTGGGGGAACTAACTATGGCTACACCTTC.

The CDR3 nucleotides read TGTGCCAGCAGTGTTCAGGACAGGGGCTATGGCTACACCTTC. This sequence encodes CASSVQDRGYGYTF. The V call is TRBV2, the J call TRBJ1-2; TRBD1 matches 9 bases. Per the germline V gene, CDR1 is SNHLY and CDR2 is FYNNEI. The V segment lost 4 bases and the J segment 4 bases; nucleotides outside the gene matches: 4. This CDR3 has 14 residues.

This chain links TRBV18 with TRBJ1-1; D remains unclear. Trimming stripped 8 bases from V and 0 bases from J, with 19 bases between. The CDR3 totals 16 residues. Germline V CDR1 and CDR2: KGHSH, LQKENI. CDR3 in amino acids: CASTWQRLSMNTEAFF. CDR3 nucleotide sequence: TGTGCCAGCACCTGGCAGCGACTATCCATGAACACTGAAGCTTTCTTT. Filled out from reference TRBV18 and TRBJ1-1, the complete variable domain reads NAGVMQNPRHLVRRRGQEARLRCSPMKGHSHVYWYRQLPEEGLKFMVYLQKENIIDESGMPKERFSAEFPKEGPSILRIQQVVRGDSAAYFCASTWQRLSMNTEAFFGQGTRLTVV.

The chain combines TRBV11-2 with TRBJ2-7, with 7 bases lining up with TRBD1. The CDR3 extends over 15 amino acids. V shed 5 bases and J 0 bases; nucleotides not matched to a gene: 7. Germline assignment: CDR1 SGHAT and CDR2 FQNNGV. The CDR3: CASSRQGWSSYEQYF. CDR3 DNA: TGTGCCAGCAGCCGACAGGGATGGAGCTCCTACGAGCAGTACTTC.